The TCR beta chain described here comes from a study of T cell changes during pregnancy in multiple sclerosis. Germline CDR1 LNHDA, CDR2 SQIVND (reference sequence). CDR3 length: 14 residues. Unmatched junction bases numbered 4, after V lost 4 bases and J lost 2 bases. Method: immunoSEQ multiplex PCR; TCRdb's copy keeps in-frame clones and lacks some. Of 70,000 to 95,000 clones listed, around 93% are singletons. The sequence came from a female donor with multiple sclerosis, enrolled in a pregnancy study. Sequences were derived from peripheral blood, sampled in the second trimester of pregnancy. The chain employs TRBV19 and TRBJ2-5, with 7 positions matching TRBD2. The CDR3 bases are TGTGCCAGTAGTAACGGGGGGAGACAAGAGACCCAGTACTTC. Its protein product is CASSNGGRQETQYF.